This T cell receptor (beta chain) derives from a study of blood T cell repertoires in COVID-19. On the study more broadly: The United States, Italy and Spain were the sources of the acute and convalescent COVID-19 samples.

TCRdb's copy holds only in-frame clones and misses some; the assay was immunoSEQ multiplex PCR. This sample has 40,000 to 65,000 clones, with approximately 82% found just once. Trimming removed 10 bases from V and 8 bases from J; junction bases left unmatched: 12. Germline loops: CDR1 SEHNR, CDR2 FQNEAQ (reference sequence). The CDR3 runs to 16 residues. Sequenced input: peripheral blood. The sequence was collected from a human donor in a cohort sampled during active COVID-19. The chain is built from TRBV7-9 and TRBJ2-1, with 15 bases fitting TRBD2. CDR3 sequence reads: CATRTSGGALSDEQFF. The CDR3 coding sequence is TGTGCCACTCGGACTAGCGGGGGGGCCCTTTCTGATGAGCAGTTCTTC. The full variable domain, with the rest looked up from reference TRBV7-9 and TRBJ2-1, is DTGVSQNPRHKITKRGQNVTFRCDPISEHNRLYWYRQTLGQGPEFLTYFQNEAQLEKSRLLSDRFSAERPKGSFSTLEIQRTEQGDSAMYLCATRTSGGALSDEQFFGPGTRLTVL.